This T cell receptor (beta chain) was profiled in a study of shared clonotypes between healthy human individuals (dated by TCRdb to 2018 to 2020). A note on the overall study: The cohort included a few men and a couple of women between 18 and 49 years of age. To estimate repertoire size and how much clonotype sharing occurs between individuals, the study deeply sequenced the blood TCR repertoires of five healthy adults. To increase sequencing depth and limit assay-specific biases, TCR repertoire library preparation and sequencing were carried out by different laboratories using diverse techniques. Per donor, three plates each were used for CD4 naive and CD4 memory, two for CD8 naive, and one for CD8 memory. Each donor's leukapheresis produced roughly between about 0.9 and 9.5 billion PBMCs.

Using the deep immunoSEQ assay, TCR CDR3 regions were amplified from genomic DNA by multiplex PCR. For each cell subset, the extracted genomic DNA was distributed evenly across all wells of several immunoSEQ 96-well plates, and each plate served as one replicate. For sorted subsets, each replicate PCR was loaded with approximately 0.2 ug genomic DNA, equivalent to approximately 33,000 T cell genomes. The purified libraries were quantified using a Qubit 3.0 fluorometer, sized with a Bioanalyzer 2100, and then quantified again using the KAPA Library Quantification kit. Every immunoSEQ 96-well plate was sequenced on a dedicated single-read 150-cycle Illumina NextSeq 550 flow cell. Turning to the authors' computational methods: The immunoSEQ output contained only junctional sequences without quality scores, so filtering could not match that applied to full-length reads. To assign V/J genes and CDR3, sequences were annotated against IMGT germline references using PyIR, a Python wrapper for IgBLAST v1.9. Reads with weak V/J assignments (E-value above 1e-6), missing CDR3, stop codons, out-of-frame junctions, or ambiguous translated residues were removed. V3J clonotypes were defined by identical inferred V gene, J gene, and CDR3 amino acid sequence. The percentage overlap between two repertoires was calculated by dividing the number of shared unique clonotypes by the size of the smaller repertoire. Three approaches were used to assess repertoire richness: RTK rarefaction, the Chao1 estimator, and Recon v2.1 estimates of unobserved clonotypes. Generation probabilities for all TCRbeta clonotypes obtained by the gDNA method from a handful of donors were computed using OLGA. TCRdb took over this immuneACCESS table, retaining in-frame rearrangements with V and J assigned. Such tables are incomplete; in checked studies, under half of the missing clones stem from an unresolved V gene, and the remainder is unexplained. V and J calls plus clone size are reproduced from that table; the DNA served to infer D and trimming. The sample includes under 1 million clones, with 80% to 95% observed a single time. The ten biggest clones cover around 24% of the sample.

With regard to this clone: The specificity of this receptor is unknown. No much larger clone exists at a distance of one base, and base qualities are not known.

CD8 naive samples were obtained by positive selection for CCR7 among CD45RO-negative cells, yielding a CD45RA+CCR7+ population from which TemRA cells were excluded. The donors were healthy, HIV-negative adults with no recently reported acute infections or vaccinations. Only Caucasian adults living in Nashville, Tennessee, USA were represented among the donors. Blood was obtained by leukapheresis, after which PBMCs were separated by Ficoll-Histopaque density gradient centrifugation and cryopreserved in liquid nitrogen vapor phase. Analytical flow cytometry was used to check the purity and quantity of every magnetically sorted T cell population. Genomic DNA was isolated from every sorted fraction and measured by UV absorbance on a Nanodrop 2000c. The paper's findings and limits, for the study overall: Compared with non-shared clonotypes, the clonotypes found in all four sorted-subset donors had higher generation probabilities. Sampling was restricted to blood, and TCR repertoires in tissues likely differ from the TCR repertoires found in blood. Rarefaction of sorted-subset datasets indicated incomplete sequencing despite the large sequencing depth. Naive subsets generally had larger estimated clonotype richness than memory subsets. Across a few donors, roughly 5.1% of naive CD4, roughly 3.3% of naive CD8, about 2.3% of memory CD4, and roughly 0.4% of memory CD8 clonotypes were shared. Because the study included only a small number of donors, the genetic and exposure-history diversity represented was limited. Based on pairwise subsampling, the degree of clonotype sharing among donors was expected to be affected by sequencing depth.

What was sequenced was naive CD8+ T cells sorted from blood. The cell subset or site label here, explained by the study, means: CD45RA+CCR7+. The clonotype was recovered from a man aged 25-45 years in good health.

Read as DNA, the sequence is TGTGCCAGCAGCGGGATCCTAAACACCGGGGAGCTGTTTTTT. Its coded protein is CASSGILNTGELFF. This sequence uses TRBV9 and TRBJ2-2, with no reliable assignment of the D segment. CDR1 and CDR2 are read off the germline V gene as SGDLS and YYNGEE. The CDR3 contains 14 residues, cysteine and phenylalanine counted. The read is trimmed to its CDR3 DNA, 42 bases read in frame from base 1. V is cut by 3 bases and J by 2 bases, and the space between the germline ends is 8 bases.